These T cell receptor beta chains were read from a single sample in a study of post-analysis software for immune sequencing data. Using its own MiXCR run on the PCR reads, TCRdb lists one record per CDR3 protein. Counted here are roughly 700,000 distinct CDR3 sequences, roughly 27% occurring once; the ten biggest clones make up more than 0.55%. Specimen: blood. The receptor set was obtained from a girl aged 10-17 years with multiple sclerosis. Each CDR3 is given with its conserved first and last residue. The order of the fields is clone size, J gene, D gene, V gene, CDR3 protein, CDR3 DNA. A D gene is named only where the DNA matches it firmly. A row's size may be missing; if present it is once, few, many or a size class.

size: few
J: TRBJ1-2
D: -
V: TRBV28
CDR3: CASSPSTYGYTF
DNA: TGTGCCAGCAGCCCGTCCACCTATGGCTACACCTTC

size: -
J: TRBJ2-4
D: -
V: TRBV12-3/TRBV12-4
CDR3: CASRPPGSIAKNIQYF
DNA: TGTGCCAGCCGCCCGCCGGGGAGTATAGCCAAAAACATTCAGTACTTC

size: -
J: TRBJ1-2
D: -
V: TRBV20-1
CDR3: CSARQGAEGYTF
DNA: TGCAGTGCTCGCCAGGGTGCGGAGGGCTACACCTTC

size: once
J: TRBJ1-6
D: -
V: TRBV5-1
CDR3: CASSLQGVSYNSPLHF
DNA: TGCGCCAGCAGCCTACAGGGTGTGTCCTATAATTCACCCCTCCACTTT

size: few
J: TRBJ2-7
D: -
V: TRBV20-1
CDR3: CSARVDVEYF
DNA: TGCAGTGCTAGAGTGGATGTGGAGTACTTC

size: -
J: TRBJ2-1
D: -
V: TRBV5-1
CDR3: CASSLMPDNEQFF
DNA: TGCGCCAGCAGCTTGATGCCCGACAATGAGCAGTTCTTC

size: few
J: TRBJ2-3
D: TRBD2
V: TRBV20-1
CDR3: CSARGLAAIDTQYF
DNA: TGCAGTGCTAGGGGCCTAGCGGCGATAGATACGCAGTATTTT

size: -
J: TRBJ1-1
D: -
V: TRBV15
CDR3: CATSRDGAVEAFF
DNA: TGTGCCACCAGCAGAGATGGGGCAGTTGAAGCTTTCTTT

size: -
J: TRBJ1-2
D: -
V: TRBV6-2/TRBV6-3
CDR3: CASSYAAANYGYTF
DNA: TGTGCCAGCAGTTACGCAGCGGCCAACTATGGCTACACCTTC

size: -
J: TRBJ2-3
D: TRBD1
V: TRBV20-1
CDR3: CSVGQGATDTQYF
DNA: TGCAGTGTCGGACAGGGAGCCACAGATACGCAGTATTTT

size: -
J: TRBJ2-1
D: TRBD2
V: TRBV7-2
CDR3: CASSSRASGSLNEQFF
DNA: TGTGCCAGCAGCTCACGGGCTAGCGGGAGTCTGAATGAGCAGTTCTTC

size: few
J: TRBJ1-2
D: -
V: TRBV29-1
CDR3: CSVENEYGYTF
DNA: TGCAGCGTTGAAAACGAATATGGCTACACCTTC

size: many
J: TRBJ2-7
D: TRBD2
V: TRBV7-2
CDR3: CASSLIGLAGSLNEQYF
DNA: TGTGCCAGCAGCTTAATAGGGCTAGCGGGATCATTAAACGAGCAGTACTTC

size: many
J: TRBJ2-5
D: TRBD1
V: TRBV10-3
CDR3: CAITPGTGGLETQYF
DNA: TGTGCCATCACCCCCGGGACAGGGGGCCTGGAGACCCAGTACTTC